A single sample gave rise to the 21 T cell receptor beta chains below, sequenced in a study of CD8 T cells in cerebrospinal fluid in Alzheimer's disease (dated by TCRdb to 2018 to 2021). Preparation of the library involved 10x single-cell sequencing. The run used a NextSeq 550. Once TCRdb had reprocessed the reads, it stored one entry per CDR3 protein sequence and supplied no DNA. This sample's listing comprises about 1,500 distinct CDR3 sequences. Together, the top ten hold around 5% of the sample. The specimen sequenced was cerebrospinal fluid. All receptors derive from a human donor with Alzheimer's disease.

This clonotype shows up as medium-sized by frequency. V is TRBV5-1 and J is TRBJ2-1; TCRdb reports TRBD2, a call that lacks DNA to check it against. CDR1 and CDR2 (germline): SGHRS, YFSETQ. The CDR3 has 17 amino acids. The CDR3 sequence is CASSLGGTSGRENEQFF.

This clonotype is identified as medium-sized from frequency. The rearrangement uses TRBV18 and TRBJ1-2. This CDR3 is built from 15 residues. Looked up from germline, CDR1 is KGHSH and CDR2 is LQKENI. The CDR3 sequence: CASSPLGSTNYGYTF.

This clonotype counts as medium-sized by frequency. J is TRBJ2-1 and V is TRBV12-2. TRBV12-2 is recorded as a pseudogene. The CDR3 extends over 14 amino acids. The CDR3 reads CASRSFSSVNEQFF.

This clonotype shows up as large by frequency. The chain combines TRBV20-1 with TRBJ2-7. The V gene's germline CDR1 is DFQATT and CDR2 SNEGSKA (reference sequence). The CDR3 is 13 amino acids. CDR3 region: CSASRLSSYEQYF.

This clonotype registers medium-sized by frequency. The chain couples TRBV7-9 to TRBJ1-5. This CDR3 spans 13 amino acids. Germline CDR1 and CDR2: SEHNR and FQNEAQ (reference sequence). The chain's CDR3 is CASSFEGIQPQHF.

V usage is TRBV3-1 and J usage is TRBJ1-4; TCRdb gives TRBD1 as the D gene, but with no DNA this cannot be confirmed. This CDR3 has 14 amino acids. CDR1 and CDR2 from the germline V gene are LGHDT and YNNKEL (reference sequence). CDR3 amino acids: CASSPTRQAAKLFF.

This clonotype is labeled medium-sized based on frequency. V and J are TRBV5-6 and TRBJ2-2; as DNA is missing, the TRBD1 call by TCRdb cannot be tested. The CDR3 extends over 20 amino acids. Germline V gene data show CDR1 as SGHDT and CDR2 as YYEEEE. The CDR3 region is CASSWTSGGAINVPTGELFF.

This clonotype is deemed medium-sized by its frequency. The chain employs TRBV18 and TRBJ2-7; TCRdb's D gene call, TRBD1, goes unchecked for lack of DNA. The CDR3 extends over 14 amino acids. From germline, CDR1 is KGHSH and CDR2 LQKENI. CDR3 protein: CASSRAGASYEQYF.

This chain uses TRBV7-8 with TRBJ2-7. This CDR3 has 14 amino acids. Germline V gives CDR1 SGHVS, CDR2 FQNEAQ. The CDR3 sequence is CASSLQGIPYEQYF.

In terms of frequency, this clonotype is medium-sized. J is TRBJ1-3 and V is TRBV20-1; TCRdb's D call, TRBD1, is unchecked because there is no DNA. The CDR3 extends over 13 amino acids. Germline CDR1 reads DFQATT; CDR2 reads SNEGSKA (reference sequence). CDR3 loop: CSAFDRGSNTIYF.

Its frequency marks this clonotype as medium-sized. J is TRBJ1-5 and V is TRBV4-2; TCRdb names TRBD1, which stays unverified in the absence of DNA. The CDR3 covers 15 residues. Per germline, CDR1 LGHNA and CDR2 YNFKEQ. This chain's CDR3 is CASSQETGAGQPQHF.

This clonotype is called medium-sized based on its frequency. The genes are TRBV19 and TRBJ1-1; TCRdb reports TRBD1, a call that lacks DNA to check it against. This CDR3 contains 14 residues. CDR1 and CDR2 (germline): LNHDA, SQIVND (reference sequence). CDR3 in amino acids: CASSPSMGSGAAFF.

This clonotype shows up as medium-sized by frequency. The chain is built from TRBV5-5 and TRBJ2-6; TCRdb proposes TRBD1, but this gene call is untestable without DNA. The germline V gene encodes CDR1 SGHKS and CDR2 YYEKEE (reference sequence). The CDR3 is 16 residues long. The CDR3 spells CASSHLRQGGLGVLTF.

According to its frequency, this clonotype is medium-sized. This chain uses TRBV20-1 with TRBJ2-5; checking the TCRdb D call of TRBD1 is not possible without DNA. CDR3 length: 12 residues. Germline-derived CDR1 and CDR2 are DFQATT and SNEGSKA (reference sequence). This CDR3 reads CSGGMYQETQYF.

Frequency places this clonotype as medium-sized. This chain links TRBV5-4 with TRBJ2-3; TCRdb's D gene call, TRBD1, goes unchecked for lack of DNA. This CDR3 is built from 15 residues. CDR1 is SGHNT and CDR2 is YYREEE in the germline V gene (reference sequence). The CDR3 here is CASSLVDRLTDTQYF.

This clonotype counts as large by frequency. This rearrangement joins TRBV24-1 to TRBJ2-3; without DNA, the TCRdb call of TRBD2 cannot be checked. Germline CDR1 reads KGHDR; CDR2 reads SFDVKD. The CDR3 has 15 residues. CDR3 amino acids: CATSGTSGNTDTQYF.

Judged by frequency, this clonotype is medium-sized (0.01 to 0.1%). This chain joins TRBV4-2 and TRBJ2-2; TCRdb's D call, TRBD1, is unchecked because there is no DNA. The germline CDR1 and CDR2 sequences are LGHNA and YNFKEQ. This CDR3 has 15 residues. The CDR3 here is CASSLTGSNTGELFF.

This clonotype shows up as medium-sized by frequency. The chain is built from TRBV20-1 and TRBJ1-2. The germline V gene encodes CDR1 DFQATT and CDR2 SNEGSKA (reference sequence). The CDR3 contains 14 residues. CDR3 residues: CSARDLAESYGYTF.

This clonotype shows up as medium-sized by frequency. The rearrangement uses TRBV11-3 and TRBJ2-6; TCRdb returns TRBD1, unconfirmable since there is no DNA. The CDR3 sequence is 15 residues long. CDR1 and CDR2 (germline): SGHNT, YENEEA. The CDR3 sequence: CASSLGGTGANVLTF.

This clonotype is deemed medium-sized by its frequency. The V gene is TRBV2, the J gene TRBJ2-7; TCRdb outputs TRBD1, but without DNA this stays unchecked. This CDR3 contains 14 residues. From germline, CDR1 is SNHLY and CDR2 FYNNEI. The CDR3 is CASSEGTGGGEQYF.

The J gene is TRBJ2-3, the V gene TRBV12-3 or TRBV12-4; no DNA is available, so the TRBD2 call from TCRdb remains unchecked. CDR3 length: 17 residues. This CDR3 reads CASRGRRLASYSDTQYF.